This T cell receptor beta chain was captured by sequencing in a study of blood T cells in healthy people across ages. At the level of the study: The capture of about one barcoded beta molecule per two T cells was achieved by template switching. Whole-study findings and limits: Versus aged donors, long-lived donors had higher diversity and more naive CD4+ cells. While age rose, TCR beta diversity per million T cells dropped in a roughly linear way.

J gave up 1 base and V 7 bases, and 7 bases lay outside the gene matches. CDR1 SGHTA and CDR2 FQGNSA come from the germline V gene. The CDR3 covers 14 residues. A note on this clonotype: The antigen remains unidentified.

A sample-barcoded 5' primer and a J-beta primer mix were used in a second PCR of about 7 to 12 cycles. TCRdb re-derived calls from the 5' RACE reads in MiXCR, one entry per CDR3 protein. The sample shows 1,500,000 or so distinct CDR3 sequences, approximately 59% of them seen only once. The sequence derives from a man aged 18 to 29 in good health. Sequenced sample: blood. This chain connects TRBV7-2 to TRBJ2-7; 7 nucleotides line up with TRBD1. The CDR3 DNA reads TGTGCCAGCATCGCCGGGACAGTGTCCTACGAGCAGTACTTC. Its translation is CASIAGTVSYEQYF.